The rows below give T cell receptor beta chains drawn from one sample of a study of blood T cell repertoires in COVID-19. The method was immunoSEQ multiplex PCR; TCRdb's version includes in-frame clones alone and lacks a portion of them. The data hold approximately 260,000 clones, with nearly 90% observed a single time. The sequenced sample consisted of peripheral blood. These receptor sequences come from a woman aged 55-69 years with COVID-19, enrolled during active disease. CDR3s include the opening cysteine and the closing phenylalanine or tryptophan. A D gene is named only where the DNA matches it firmly. Clone size appears in some rows only: once, few, many, or a class for an expanded clone.

.	TRBV2	TRBJ1-4	.	CASSEPLQGPNEKLFF	TGTGCCAGCAGTGAACCTTTACAGGGACCTAATGAAAAACTGTTTTTT
TRBD1	TRBV7-2	TRBJ1-1	.	CASSSRTGRGNTEAFF	TGTGCCAGCAGCTCACGGACAGGGAGAGGAAACACTGAAGCTTTCTTT
TRBD1	TRBV9	TRBJ1-4	.	CASSAKGTGSTNEKLFF	TGTGCCAGCAGCGCCAAGGGGACAGGGTCCACTAATGAAAAACTGTTTTTT
TRBD1	TRBV19	TRBJ1-6	.	CASSGTANSPLHF	TGTGCCAGTTCCGGGACAGCAAATTCACCCCTCCACTTT
TRBD2	TRBV5-4	TRBJ2-5	.	CASSAGTTEYF	TGTGCCAGCAGCGCGGGGACTACAGAGTACTTC
.	TRBV5-1	TRBJ2-2	once	CASRKGTDLGTGELFF	TGCGCCAGCAGGAAGGGGACTGACCTGGGGACCGGGGAGCTGTTTTTT
.	TRBV7-9	TRBJ2-3	.	CASSSLGDTQYF	TGTGCCAGCAGCTCCCTTGGCGATACGCAGTATTTT
.	TRBV7-2	TRBJ1-5	.	CASSSLGFNQPQHF	TGTGCCAGCAGCTCTCTCGGGTTCAATCAGCCCCAGCATTTT
TRBD1	TRBV11-2	TRBJ1-5	.	CASSLGDRNNQPQHF	TGTGCCAGCAGCTTAGGGGACAGGAACAATCAGCCCCAGCATTTT
TRBD1	TRBV6-2/TRBV6-3	TRBJ1-5	.	CASSLPSGTVNHQPQHF	TGTGCCAGCAGTTTACCTTCCGGGACAGTTAACCATCAGCCCCAGCATTTT
TRBD1	TRBV9	TRBJ1-4	.	CASSSDRAEKLFF	TGTGCCAGCAGTTCCGACAGGGCCGAAAAACTGTTTTTT
.	TRBV27	TRBJ1-6	.	CASSGNSLNSPLHF	TGTGCCAGCAGTGGCAACAGCCTAAATTCACCCCTCCACTTT
.	TRBV5-6	TRBJ1-3	once	CASSLGGGNTIYF	TGTGCCAGCAGCCTGGGAGGCGGAAACACCATATATTTT
TRBD2	TRBV4-1	TRBJ2-1	.	CASSQVAGAPFDEQFF	TGCGCCAGCAGCCAAGTAGCGGGGGCACCGTTCGATGAGCAGTTCTTC
.	TRBV1	TRBJ2-7	.	CTSGQSGLVTYEQYF	TGCACCAGCGGACAAAGCGGGTTGGTTACCTACGAGCAGTACTTC
.	TRBV6-1	TRBJ1-5	.	CASSDRGSNQPQHF	TGTGCCAGCAGTGACAGGGGCTCCAATCAGCCCCAGCATTTT
TRBD1	TRBV6-4	TRBJ1-2	.	CASSPTVQGVLGYTF	TGTGCCAGCAGTCCTACTGTACAGGGGGTGCTTGGCTACACCTTC
TRBD1	TRBV9	TRBJ2-3	.	CASSVGGQGYTDTQYF	TGTGCCAGCAGCGTAGGGGGACAGGGGTACACAGATACGCAGTATTTT
TRBD1	TRBV18	TRBJ2-5	.	CASSPRGRIKETQYF	TGTGCCAGCTCACCAAGGGGGCGCATCAAAGAGACCCAGTACTTC
TRBD1	TRBV9	TRBJ1-1	.	CASNRGQANTEAFF	TGTGCCAGCAACCGCGGACAGGCGAACACTGAAGCTTTCTTT
.	TRBV4-1	TRBJ2-1	.	CASSQDRRLKPYNEQFF	TGCGCCAGCAGCCAAGATAGGCGACTAAAACCCTACAATGAGCAGTTCTTC
.	TRBV30	TRBJ2-5	.	CAWSPSRYETQYF	TGTGCCTGGAGTCCCTCCCGGTACGAGACCCAGTACTTC
.	TRBV6-6	TRBJ1-1	.	CASTARLNTEAFF	TGTGCCAGCACCGCGAGGTTGAACACTGAAGCTTTCTTT
.	TRBV7-9	TRBJ1-1	.	CASSLGVREAFF	TGTGCCAGCAGTCTAGGGGTCAGGGAAGCTTTCTTT
TRBD1	TRBV7-9	TRBJ1-3	once	CARSKMGDSLNTIYF	TGTGCCAGATCAAAGATGGGGGACAGCTTAAACACCATATATTTT
TRBD1	TRBV7-8	TRBJ1-4	.	CASSLYSPGTGEKLFF	TGTGCCAGCAGCTTATACTCGCCCGGGACAGGAGAAAAACTGTTTTTT
TRBD1	TRBV5-8	TRBJ1-1	.	CASSFRGGEWNTEAFF	TGTGCCAGCAGCTTCCGAGGGGGCGAGTGGAACACTGAAGCTTTCTTT
TRBD1	TRBV7-2	TRBJ1-3	once	CASSTRQGNSGNTIYF	TGTGCCAGCAGCACGCGACAGGGGAATTCTGGAAACACCATATATTTT
TRBD1	TRBV5-4	TRBJ1-1	.	CASSLTGRAEAFF	TGTGCCAGCAGCCTGACAGGGCGCGCTGAAGCTTTCTTT
.	TRBV27	TRBJ2-7	.	CASSSPVQGSRYEQYF	TGTGCCAGCAGTTCCCCGGTTCAGGGATCTAGATACGAGCAGTACTTC
.	TRBV4-1	TRBJ2-1	.	CASSQGGWSEQFF	TGCGCCAGCAGCCAAGGTGGGTGGAGTGAGCAGTTCTTC
.	TRBV29-1	TRBJ2-7	.	CSVEDREYEQYF	TGCAGCGTTGAAGATCGGGAATACGAGCAGTACTTC
TRBD1	TRBV7-9	TRBJ1-1	.	CASSLGDRGRGDTEAFF	TGTGCCAGCAGCTTAGGGGACAGGGGGCGCGGGGACACTGAAGCTTTCTTT
.	TRBV18	TRBJ1-1	.	CASSPPRGRRVNTEAFF	TGTGCCAGCTCACCACCGCGGGGGCGACGTGTGAACACTGAAGCTTTCTTT
.	TRBV7-2	TRBJ1-1	.	CASSSTGSGTEAFF	TGTGCCAGCAGCTCCACCGGGAGCGGCACTGAAGCTTTCTTT
TRBD2	TRBV27	TRBJ2-7	.	CASVRLAGEGYEQYF	TGTGCCAGCGTAAGGCTAGCGGGGGAAGGTTACGAGCAGTACTTC
.	TRBV5-1	TRBJ1-6	.	CASSLDLGSSPLHF	TGCGCCAGCAGCTTGGATCTTGGCAGTTCACCCCTCCACTTT
TRBD1	TRBV5-8	TRBJ1-2	once	CASSLRGTGPFGRGYTF	TGTGCCAGCAGCTTGAGGGGGACAGGCCCTTTTGGTAGGGGCTACACCTTC